This is a list of T cell receptor beta chains from one sample in a study of CD8 T cells in Susac syndrome. Using its own MiXCR run on the immunoSEQ multiplex PCR reads, TCRdb lists one record per CDR3 protein. The profile shows a few hundred thousand distinct CDR3 sequences, 95% of them singletons. The source material was CD4+ T cells from PBMCs. The receptors come from a human donor with multiple sclerosis. CDR3s include the opening cysteine and the closing phenylalanine or tryptophan. D genes are given only for firm matches. The listing skips clone size in some rows; elsewhere it reads once, few, many or a size class.

D gene,J gene,V gene,clone size,CDR3 protein,CDR3 DNA
-,TRBJ1-3,TRBV18,-,CASSPLGASGNTIYF,TGTGCCAGCTCACCACTGGGGGCGAGTGGAAACACCATATATTTT
TRBD2,TRBJ2-3,TRBV7-2,-,CASSLVGTSGVDTQYF,TGTGCCAGCAGCTTAGTCGGGACTAGCGGGGTAGATACGCAGTATTTT
TRBD2,TRBJ2-5,TRBV27,-,CASSTLGLAGGPVGQETQYF,TGTGCCAGCAGTACACTCGGACTAGCGGGGGGGCCCGTGGGCCAAGAGACCCAGTACTTC
TRBD1,TRBJ1-5,TRBV19,once,CASRRDRGDNQPQHF,TGTGCCAGTAGACGGGACAGGGGGGACAATCAGCCCCAGCATTTT
-,TRBJ1-1,TRBV29-1,-,CSVAGGGIEAFF,TGCAGCGTTGCGGGTGGGGGGATAGAAGCTTTCTTT
-,TRBJ2-3,TRBV27,-,CASSSIAVSDTQYF,TGTGCCAGCAGTTCGATTGCGGTCAGTGATACGCAGTATTTT
-,TRBJ2-5,TRBV3-1,-,CASSQGWRAGTQYF,TGTGCCAGCAGCCAAGGGTGGCGAGCGGGGACCCAGTACTTC
TRBD1,TRBJ2-7,TRBV5-1,-,CASSLASGTASYEQYF,TGCGCCAGCAGCTTGGCCTCCGGGACAGCGTCCTACGAGCAGTACTTC
-,TRBJ2-5,TRBV5-1,-,CASSLEGWQETQYF,TGCGCCAGCAGCCTTGAAGGTTGGCAAGAGACCCAGTACTTC
TRBD1,TRBJ2-3,TRBV15,-,CATSRDRVTDTQYF,TGTGCCACCAGCAGGGACAGGGTCACAGATACGCAGTATTTT
-,TRBJ1-2,TRBV5-1,-,CASSLVSVDGYTF,TGCGCCAGCAGCTTGGTGTCAGTCGATGGCTACACCTTC